A single sample is the source of the 21 T cell receptor beta chains below, sequenced in a study of cytomegalovirus exposure and HLA in healthy donors. Primers: 60 Vbeta forward and 13 Jbeta reverse. TCRdb keeps only in-frame clones here, not all; method: immunoSEQ multiplex PCR. The data contain 200,000 or so clones, about 77% of them singletons. Sequencing was carried out using PBMCs. All receptors derive from a woman in her thirties in good health and CMV-seropositive.

The gene calls are TRBV25-1 and TRBJ2-2; no clear D gene. Germline V CDR1 and CDR2: MGHDK, SYGVNS. CDR3 size: 13 residues. The V end was cut by 3 bases, the J end by 6 bases, with 8 bases between. The CDR3 nucleotides are TGTGCCAGCAGTGATGAGATGCCCGGGGAGCTGTTTTTT. It is translated as CASSDEMPGELFF.

This chain uses TRBV6-5 with TRBJ2-3, with D perhaps matching TRBD2 (5 bases). The V gene lost 2 bases and the J gene lost 0 bases, with 6 bases spanning the gap. The CDR3 runs to 14 residues. Germline V CDR1 and CDR2: MNHEY, SVGAGI. Here the CDR3 DNA reads TGTGCCAGCAGTTACGGAGGCAGCACAGATACGCAGTATTTT. Translating it yields CASSYGGSTDTQYF.

This clone has more than one count but fewer than ten. This chain links TRBV5-1 with TRBJ1-4, with D possibly being TRBD1 (5 bases). Germline V gene lookup returns CDR1 SGHRS and CDR2 YFSETQ. Trimming took off 0 bases at V and 1 base at J, with 10 bases between the two ends. The CDR3 consists of 16 residues. This CDR3 reads CASSLVGVGTNEKLFF. The DNA for the CDR3 is TGCGCCAGCAGCTTGGTAGGGGTTGGAACTAATGAAAAACTGTTTTTT.

The chain links TRBV4-1 to TRBJ2-7; TRBD1 matches at 7 bases. Looked up from germline, CDR1 is MGHRA and CDR2 is YSYEKL. CDR3 size: 15 residues. Trimming cost V 4 bases and J 1 base; bases outside gene matches: 7. CDR3 loop: CASSLTGTASYEQYF. In nucleotides, the CDR3 is TGCGCCAGCAGCCTCACCGGGACAGCATCCTACGAGCAGTACTTC.

The gene calls are TRBV29-1 and TRBJ2-7, with a tentative D call TRBD2 (6 bases). The CDR3 runs to 16 residues. Trimming took off 7 bases at V and 6 bases at J, with 28 bases between the two ends. Per germline, CDR1 SQVTM and CDR2 ANQGSEA. DNA for the CDR3: TGCAGCGCCGGGGGACCAGCCCTGTCTACCTCATCCGAGCAGTACTTC. Its translation: CSAGGPALSTSSEQYF.

This sequence joins TRBV6-5 and TRBJ2-3, with D perhaps matching TRBD1 (6 bases). The ends were cut back, 5 bases at V and 4 bases at J, with 10 bases in the middle. The CDR3 is 13 amino acids. Germline V gives CDR1 MNHEY, CDR2 SVGAGI. DNA of the CDR3: TGTGCCAGCAGTAGACAGGCTGCAGATACGCAGTATTTT. It is translated as CASSRQAADTQYF.

The gene calls are TRBV11-1 and TRBJ2-1, with 7 bases lining up with TRBD1. The V segment lost 5 bases and the J segment 7 bases; nucleotides outside the gene matches: 11. This CDR3 comprises 15 residues. Germline V gives CDR1 SGHAT, CDR2 FQDESV (reference sequence). DNA of the CDR3: TGTGCCAGCAGCCCTGGGGCAGGGGGTGGGAATGAGCAGTTCTTC. Translation: CASSPGAGGGNEQFF.

The rearrangement links TRBV10-2 to TRBJ2-5; TRBD2 aligns across 11 bases. CDR1 is WSHSY, CDR2 SAAADI, per germline. CDR3 size: 14 residues. V lost 7 bases, J lost 1 base, and 2 bases stayed unmatched. The CDR3 loop reads CASTGTSGQETQYF. The CDR3 DNA reads as TGCGCCAGCACAGGGACTAGCGGCCAAGAGACCCAGTACTTC.

This rearrangement joins TRBV6-1 to TRBJ1-2, with a possible D match to TRBD1 (6 bases). This CDR3 has 14 residues. Germline CDR1 MNHNS, CDR2 SASEGT. The ends were cut back, 1 base at V and 6 bases at J, with 12 bases in the middle. CDR3 amino acids: CASSEVGPGDGYTF. The CDR3 nucleotides read TGTGCCAGCAGTGAAGTGGGGCCAGGGGATGGCTACACCTTC.

The rearrangement links TRBV20-1 to TRBJ2-7; tentative D call: TRBD1 (6 bases). This CDR3 contains 11 residues. Germline CDR1 is DFQATT and CDR2 is SNEGSKA (reference sequence). Trimming stripped 3 bases from V and 6 bases from J, with 9 bases between. This CDR3 is CSARAGAEQYF. For the CDR3, the DNA is TGCAGTGCTAGGGCAGGGGCCGAGCAGTACTTC.

The V gene is TRBV5-1, the J gene TRBJ1-2, with 9 bases identical to TRBD1. The CDR3 runs 16 residues. With V trimmed by 4 bases and J by 6 bases, 13 bases remained unmatched. Per germline, CDR1 SGHRS and CDR2 YFSETQ. CDR3 protein: CASSLRPTGGRDGYTF. CDR3 coding DNA: TGCGCCAGCAGCCTAAGGCCAACAGGGGGCCGGGATGGCTACACCTTC.

The chain carries TRBV4-1 and TRBJ1-2; D might be TRBD1 (5 bases). CDR3 length: 15 residues. Trimming removed 1 base at V and 7 bases at J, with 16 bases between. From germline, CDR1 is MGHRA and CDR2 YSYEKL. CDR3 amino acids: CASSQGGAPDTGYTF. The CDR3 coding sequence is TGCGCCAGCAGCCAAGGAGGAGCCCCGGACACTGGCTACACCTTC.

This clone was seen more than once but under ten times. In DNA, the CDR3 is TGTGCCAGCTCCACTCGAGACATCCAAGAGACCCAGTACTTC. Translation gives CASSTRDIQETQYF. The chain carries TRBV7-8 and TRBJ2-5; D unresolved. In germline, CDR1 is SGHVS, CDR2 FQNEAQ. The CDR3 has 14 amino acids. The ends were cut back, 8 bases at V and 1 base at J, with 14 bases in the middle.

The chain joins TRBV15 to TRBJ1-2; no clear D gene. The V and J ends lost 3 bases and 5 bases respectively, with 10 bases between them. In germline, CDR1 is LNHNV, CDR2 YYDKDF (reference sequence). This CDR3 has 13 amino acids. CDR3 nucleotide sequence: TGTGCCACCAGCAGTGAATCGGGGTATGGCTACACCTTC. Translation gives CATSSESGYGYTF. Filled out from reference TRBV15 and TRBJ1-2, the complete variable domain reads DAMVIQNPRYQVTQFGKPVTLSCSQTLNHNVMYWYQQKSSQAPKLLFHYYDKDFNNEADTPDNFQSRRPNTSFCFLDIRSPGLGDTAMYLCATSSESGYGYTFGSGTRLTVV.

The rearrangement links TRBV5-1 to TRBJ2-5; 7 bases map to TRBD1. Germline assignment: CDR1 SGHRS and CDR2 YFSETQ. Germline trimming cut 3 bases from V and 4 bases from J; bases unmatched to any gene: 12. The CDR3 extends over 16 amino acids. CDR3 nucleotides: TGCGCCAGCAGCTCGTCAAGACAGGGCAGGGGAGAGACCCAGTACTTC. As protein: CASSSSRQGRGETQYF.

The chain recombines TRBV9 with TRBJ2-5; 8 bases fit TRBD2. Germline loops: CDR1 SGDLS, CDR2 YYNGEE. The CDR3 has 14 residues. V trimming: 5 bases; J trimming: 1 base; junction bases outside the gene matches: 4. CDR3 in DNA: TGTGCCAGCAGTGGCGGGGGGCCCCAAGAGACCCAGTACTTC. Its translation is CASSGGGPQETQYF.

The rearrangement links TRBV29-1 to TRBJ2-7, with D tentatively TRBD1 (5 bases). The CDR3 has 13 residues. CDR1 SQVTM and CDR2 ANQGSEA come from the germline V gene. V lost 0 bases and J lost 7, with 13 bases in between. The CDR3 loop is CSVEDGQGFEQYF. The CDR3 DNA follows: TGCAGCGTTGAAGATGGCCAGGGCTTTGAGCAGTACTTC.

The J gene is TRBJ2-7, the V gene TRBV27, with 9 bases aligning to TRBD2. Trimming cost V 2 bases and J 3 bases; bases outside gene matches: 2. There are 14 residues in the CDR3. Germline assignment: CDR1 MNHEY and CDR2 SMNVEV (reference sequence). CDR3 sequence reads: CASSLGGRVYEQYF. CDR3 nucleotides: TGTGCCAGCAGTTTAGGCGGGAGGGTCTACGAGCAGTACTTC.

This clone was counted a single time. This sequence joins TRBV28 and TRBJ1-2, with D unresolved. CDR3 size: 13 residues. Trimming cost V 2 bases and J 2 bases, with 6 bases left between them. The germline gives CDR1 MDHEN, CDR2 SYDVKM. In DNA form, the CDR3 reads TGTGCCAGCAGTTTAATCAGAAACTATGGCTACACCTTC. Encoded protein: CASSLIRNYGYTF.

V usage is TRBV29-1 and J usage is TRBJ2-3; 8 nucleotides match TRBD2. CDR1 and CDR2 from the germline V gene are SQVTM and ANQGSEA. The length of the CDR3 is 15 residues. With 5 bases clipped from V and 6 bases from J, the junction kept 13 bases outside the gene matches. The CDR3 DNA is TGCAGCGTTCGCCTCACGGCGGGGGGTGCGGATACGCAGTATTTT. Its protein product is CSVRLTAGGADTQYF.

This clone was found once. The chain recombines TRBV28 with TRBJ2-1; unclear D gene. This CDR3 comprises 11 residues. CDR1 and CDR2 from the germline V gene are MDHEN and SYDVKM. With 7 bases removed from V and 6 bases from J, the gap between germline ends came to 7 bases. The CDR3 sequence: CASNTPNEQFF. CDR3 DNA: TGTGCCAGCAACACACCCAATGAGCAGTTCTTC.